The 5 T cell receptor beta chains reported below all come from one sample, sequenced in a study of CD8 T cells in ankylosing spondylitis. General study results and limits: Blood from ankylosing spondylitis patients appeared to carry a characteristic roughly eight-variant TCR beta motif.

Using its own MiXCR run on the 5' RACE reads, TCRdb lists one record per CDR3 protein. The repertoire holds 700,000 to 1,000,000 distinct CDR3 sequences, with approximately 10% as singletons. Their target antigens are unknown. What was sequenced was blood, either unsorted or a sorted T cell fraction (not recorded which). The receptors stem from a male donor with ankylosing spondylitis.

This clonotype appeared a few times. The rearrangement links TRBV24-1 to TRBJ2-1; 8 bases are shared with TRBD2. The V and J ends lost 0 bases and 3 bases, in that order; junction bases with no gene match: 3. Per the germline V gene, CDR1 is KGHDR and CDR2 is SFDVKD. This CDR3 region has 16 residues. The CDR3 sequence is CATSDLEAGGYNEQFF. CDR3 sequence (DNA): TGTGCCACCAGTGATTTGGAGGCGGGGGGCTACAATGAGCAGTTCTTC.

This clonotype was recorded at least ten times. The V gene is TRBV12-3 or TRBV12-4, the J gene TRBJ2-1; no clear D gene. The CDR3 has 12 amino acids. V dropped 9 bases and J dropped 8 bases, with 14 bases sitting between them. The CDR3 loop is CASTLRADEQFF. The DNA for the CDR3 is TGTGCCAGTACTTTAAGGGCCGATGAGCAGTTCTTC.

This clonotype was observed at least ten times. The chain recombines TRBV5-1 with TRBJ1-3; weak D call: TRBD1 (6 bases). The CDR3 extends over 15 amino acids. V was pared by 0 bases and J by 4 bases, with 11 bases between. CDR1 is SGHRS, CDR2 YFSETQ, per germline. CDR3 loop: CASSLAGGLGNTIYF. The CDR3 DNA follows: TGCGCCAGCAGCTTGGCCGGGGGGCTAGGAAACACCATATATTTT.

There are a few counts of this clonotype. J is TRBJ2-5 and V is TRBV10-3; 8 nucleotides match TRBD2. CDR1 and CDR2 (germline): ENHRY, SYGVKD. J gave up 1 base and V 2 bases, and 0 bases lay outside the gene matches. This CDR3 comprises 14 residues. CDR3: CAISEAGGQETQYF. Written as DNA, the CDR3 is TGTGCCATCAGTGAGGCGGGGGGCCAAGAGACCCAGTACTTC.

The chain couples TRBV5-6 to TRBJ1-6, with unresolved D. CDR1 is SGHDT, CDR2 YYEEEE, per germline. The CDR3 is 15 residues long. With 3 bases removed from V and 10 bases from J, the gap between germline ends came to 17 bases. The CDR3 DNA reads TGTGCCAGCAGCTATGGGATCCTCCCTGGCTCACCCCTCCACTTT. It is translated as CASSYGILPGSPLHF.